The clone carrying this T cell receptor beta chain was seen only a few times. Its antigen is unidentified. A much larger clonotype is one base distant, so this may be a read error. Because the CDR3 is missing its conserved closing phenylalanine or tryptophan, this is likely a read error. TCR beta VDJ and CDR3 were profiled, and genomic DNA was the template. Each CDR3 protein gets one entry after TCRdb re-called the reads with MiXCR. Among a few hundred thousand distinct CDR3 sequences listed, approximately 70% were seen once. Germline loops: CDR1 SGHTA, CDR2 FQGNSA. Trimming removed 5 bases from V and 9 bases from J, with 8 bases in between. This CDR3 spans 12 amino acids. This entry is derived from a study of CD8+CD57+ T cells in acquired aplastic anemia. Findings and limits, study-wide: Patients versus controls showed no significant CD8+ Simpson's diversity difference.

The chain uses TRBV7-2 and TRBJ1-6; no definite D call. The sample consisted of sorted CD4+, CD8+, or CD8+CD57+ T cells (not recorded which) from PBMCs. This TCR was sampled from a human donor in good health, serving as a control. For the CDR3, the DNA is TGTGCCAGCAGCCTACCCCTTTCACCCCTCCACTCT. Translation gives CASSLPLSPLHS.